Below, one TCR beta chain is given with its context. This sample is part of a study of shared clonotypes between healthy human individuals. Study-wide context: The cohort comprised two women and a few men. Their ages spanned 18 to 49 years.

It was 250 to 350 ng DNA, roughly 28,000 T cell genomes, that went into each replicate PCR of unsorted PBMC. Unsorted PBMC DNA sequencing spanned ten immunoSEQ deep assay plates. Clones were sequenced by immunoSEQ multiplex PCR, and TCRdb holds only the in-frame ones, with some missing. There are about 560,000 clones in the sample; about 80% occur only once, and 12% lies in the top ten. CDR3 length: 15 residues. V shed 3 bases and J 5 bases; nucleotides not matched to a gene: 1. The germline gives CDR1 LGHNA, CDR2 YSLEER. Those who donated, Caucasian adults without exception, all lived in Nashville, Tennessee.

The chain uses TRBV4-3 and TRBJ2-3, with 14 bases that match TRBD2. The sample was PBMCs. The sequence was collected from a woman in her 40s in good health. Some clones in this sample may be carry-over from other donors' samples. CDR3 DNA sequence: TGCGCCAGCAGCCAGGGACTAGCGGGAGTAGATACGCAGTATTTT. Protein: CASSQGLAGVDTQYF.